Below are 19 T cell receptor beta chains sequenced from a single sample in a study of T cells in narcolepsy. Sequencing used immunoSEQ multiplex PCR; TCRdb keeps in-frame clones, though not all of them. The sample has 20,000 to 30,000 clones, approximately 62% seen once. The sequenced sample was memory (CD45RA-) CD4+ T cells from blood. These receptor sequences come from a human donor in good health.

The genes are TRBV5-1 and TRBJ1-2; no clear D gene. The CDR3 loop spans 15 amino acids. The ends were cut back, 4 bases at V and 4 bases at J, with 17 bases in the middle. Germline V gene lookup returns CDR1 SGHRS and CDR2 YFSETQ. In DNA, the CDR3 is TGCGCCAGCAGCCCTAATACGGGTGATAGCTATGGCTACACCTTC. Encoded protein: CASSPNTGDSYGYTF.

The chain couples TRBV6-5 to TRBJ1-1; D not resolved. Germline V gene data show CDR1 as MNHEY and CDR2 as SVGAGI. V was trimmed by 10 bases and J by 2 bases, leaving 14 bases between them. The CDR3 loop spans 13 amino acids. The CDR3 reads CAIQRETNTEAFF. CDR3 sequence (DNA): TGTGCCATCCAGAGGGAAACCAACACTGAAGCTTTCTTT.

This clone came up a few times. This chain joins TRBV7-2 and TRBJ2-5; 10 nucleotides agree with TRBD2. The J call may be in error: the DNA end matches TRBJ2-7 better. CDR3 length: 13 residues. Per the germline V gene, CDR1 is SGHTA and CDR2 is FQGNSA. CDR3 residues: CASSLTSGYEQYF. Written as DNA, the CDR3 is TGTGCCAGCAGCTTGACTAGCGGGTACGAGCAGTACTTC.

The chain uses TRBV2 and TRBJ2-3; 10 bases line up with TRBD2. After removal of 11 bases from V and 4 bases from J, the junction contained 12 bases not matched to a gene. The CDR3 runs to 15 residues. The V gene's germline CDR1 is SNHLY and CDR2 FYNNEI. CDR3: CARESLAGDPDTQYF. The CDR3 DNA is TGTGCCCGGGAGAGTCTAGCGGGAGACCCAGATACGCAGTATTTT.

V gene TRBV11-2 combines with J gene TRBJ2-5, with D maybe TRBD2 (7 bases). Germline V gene sequence: CDR1 SGHAT, CDR2 FQNNGV. The CDR3 contains 15 residues. With 2 bases removed from V and 5 bases from J, the gap between germline ends came to 15 bases. In DNA form, the CDR3 reads TGTGCCAGCAGCTTATCCACGGGGGGCTGGGAGACCCAGTACTTC. This translates into CASSLSTGGWETQYF.

CDR3 bases: TGTGCCAGCAGTTCACGGGGGGGTGGTTCACCCCTCCACTTT. This encodes CASSSRGGGSPLHF. This chain links TRBV28 with TRBJ1-6, with D tentatively TRBD1 (5 bases). Trimming took off 4 bases at V and 9 bases at J, with 13 bases between the two ends. Germline V CDR1 and CDR2: MDHEN, SYDVKM. The CDR3 is 14 amino acids. Complete variable domain (other parts from reference TRBV28 and TRBJ1-6): DVKVTQSSRYLVKRTGEKVFLECVQDMDHENMFWYRQDPGLGLRLIYFSYDVKMKEKGDIPEGYSVSREKKERFSLILESASTNQTSMYLCASSSRGGGSPLHFGNGTRLTVT.

This chain links TRBV6-1 with TRBJ2-2, with a possible D match to TRBD2 (6 bases). From germline, CDR1 is MNHNS and CDR2 SASEGT. Trimming shortened V by 10 bases and J by 5 bases, and 14 bases separated the two germline ends. The CDR3 is 13 amino acids. CDR3 coding DNA: TGTGCCACCGGAGGGCCGTGGACCGGGGAGCTGTTTTTT. Translated, it gives CATGGPWTGELFF.

This clone was counted only a few times. J is TRBJ2-7 and V is TRBV2, with D possibly matching TRBD2 (6 bases). The CDR3 covers 14 residues. Germline loops: CDR1 SNHLY, CDR2 FYNNEI. Trimming removed 7 bases at V and 2 bases at J, with 15 bases between. As DNA, the CDR3 is TGTGCCAGCACAACTGGAGGGGTAGCCTACGAGCAGTACTTC. Protein: CASTTGGVAYEQYF.

The CDR3 DNA reads as TGTGCCAGCTCTCCTTCGCCAGGACTTTCTATCTCCGAGCAGTACTTC. It is translated as CASSPSPGLSISEQYF. The V and J genes are TRBV18 and TRBJ2-7; tentatively, D is TRBD2 (5 bases). CDR1 is KGHSH, CDR2 LQKENI, per germline. This CDR3 has 16 residues. Trimming removed 6 bases from V and 6 bases from J, with 24 bases in between.

V is TRBV6-5 and J is TRBJ2-7; D might be TRBD2 (6 bases). Germline V gene data show CDR1 as MNHEY and CDR2 as SVGAGI. V shed 6 bases and J shed 3 bases, with 18 bases lying between them. The CDR3 runs 15 residues. In nucleotides, the CDR3 is TGTGCCAGCAGGAACGGAGGGGTCATCAGCTACGAGCAGTACTTC. This gives the protein CASRNGGVISYEQYF.

This chain uses TRBV25-1 with TRBJ1-6, with D maybe TRBD1 (6 bases). Per the germline V gene, CDR1 is MGHDK and CDR2 is SYGVNS. The CDR3 is made up of 14 amino acids. Trimming took off 3 bases at V and 5 bases at J, with 8 bases between the two ends. The CDR3 DNA sequence: TGTGCCAGCAGTGACAACAGGGATAATTCACCCCTCCACTTT. This sequence encodes CASSDNRDNSPLHF.

The J gene is TRBJ2-5, the V gene TRBV7-2; 7 positions agree with TRBD2. V lost 1 base and J lost 4; bases outside the gene matches: 3. CDR1 and CDR2 from the germline V gene are SGHTA and FQGNSA. This CDR3 contains 14 residues. Written as DNA, the CDR3 is TGTGCCAGCAGCTTAGATCCGGGAGGAGAGACCCAGTACTTC. Translated, it gives CASSLDPGGETQYF.

The genes are TRBV7-2 and TRBJ1-4; no clear D gene. CDR1 SGHTA and CDR2 FQGNSA come from the germline V gene. V lost 0 bases and J lost 2, with 10 bases in between. The CDR3 has 16 amino acids. CDR3 DNA: TGTGCCAGCAGCTTAGCGCGGGCGGGGACTAATGAAAAACTGTTTTTT. Amino acid sequence: CASSLARAGTNEKLFF. The variable domain in full, with the rest retrieved from reference TRBV7-2 and TRBJ1-4, is GAGVSQSPSNKVTEKGKDVELRCDPISGHTALYWYRQSLGQGLEFLIYFQGNSAPDKSGLPSDRFSAERTGGSVSTLTIQRTQQEDSAVYLCASSLARAGTNEKLFFGSGTQLSVL.

As concerns this clone: The junction departs from germline at one end; a sequencing error may be responsible. This CDR3 is also generated by other DNA sequences in the sample. This chain uses TRBV11-3 with TRBJ2-1; the D call may be TRBD1 or TRBD2 (5 bases each). The CDR3 runs 16 residues. Germline assignment: CDR1 SGHNT and CDR2 YENEEA. CDR3 loop: CASSLDGSARGNEQFF. CDR3 DNA sequence: TGTGCCAGCAGCCTAGATGGGAGCGCGAGGGGCAATGAGCAGTTCTTC.

The table lists this clone with a few counts. This chain connects TRBV4-1 to TRBJ2-2; no clear D. Germline V CDR1 and CDR2: MGHRA, YSYEKL. There are 13 residues in the CDR3. The V end was cut by 1 base, the J end by 3 bases, with 3 bases between. Written as DNA, the CDR3 is TGCGCCAGCAGCCAAGTGGACACCGGGGAGCTGTTTTTT. It encodes CASSQVDTGELFF.

This clone was picked up one time. The V and J genes are TRBV18 and TRBJ2-7; no clear D. V was clipped by 6 bases and J by 2 bases, with 17 bases between them. This CDR3 is 15 amino acids long. The germline V gene encodes CDR1 KGHSH and CDR2 LQKENI. The CDR3 DNA reads TGTGCCAGCTCTTCTGGACGGACCGGAACCTACGAGCAGTACTTC. Amino acid sequence: CASSSGRTGTYEQYF.

The rearrangement joins TRBV19 to TRBJ2-3; 7 bases map to TRBD2. Germline values: CDR1 LNHDA, CDR2 SQIVND (reference sequence). The CDR3 length is 14 residues. Trimming cost V 7 bases and J 3 bases; bases outside gene matches: 7. CDR3 sequence reads: CASTLGTNTDTQYF. The CDR3, as DNA: TGTGCCAGTACTTTAGGGACTAATACAGATACGCAGTATTTT.

Points on this clone: Other nucleotide sequences from this sample produce the same CDR3. The chain is built from TRBV28 and TRBJ1-6; no clear D. CDR1 and CDR2 (germline): MDHEN, SYDVKM. CDR3 length: 13 amino acids. Deletions cut 6 bases from V and 8 bases from J, with 11 bases between. CDR3 bases: TGTGCCAGCAGGCCCGGTCGGGATTCACCCCTCCACTTT. Translating it yields CASRPGRDSPLHF.

This rearrangement joins TRBV7-3 to TRBJ2-3; D is possibly TRBD1 or TRBD2 (5 bases each). The CDR3 is 15 amino acids. V was shortened by 2 bases and J by 4 bases, with 13 bases between the two germline ends. Germline V gives CDR1 SGHTA, CDR2 FQGTGA. Written as DNA, the CDR3 is TGTGCCAGCAGCTTAGAGGGGACGAGCGCAGATACGCAGTATTTT. Amino acids: CASSLEGTSADTQYF.